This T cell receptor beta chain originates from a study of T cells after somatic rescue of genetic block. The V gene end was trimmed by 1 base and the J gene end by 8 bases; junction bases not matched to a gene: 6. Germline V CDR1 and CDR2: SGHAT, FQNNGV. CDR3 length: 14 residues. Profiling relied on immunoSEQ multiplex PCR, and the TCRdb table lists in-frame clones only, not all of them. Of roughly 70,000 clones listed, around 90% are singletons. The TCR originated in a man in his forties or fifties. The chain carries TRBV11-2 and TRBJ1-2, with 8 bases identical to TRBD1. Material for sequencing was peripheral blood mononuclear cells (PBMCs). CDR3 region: CASSLVGQGWGYTF. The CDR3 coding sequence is TGTGCCAGCAGCTTAGTAGGACAGGGATGGGGCTACACCTTC.